Sequencing of this T cell receptor beta chain was carried out in a study of blood T cell repertoires in COVID-19. Study-wide context: Some COVID-19 samples were acute and others convalescent; all came from the United States, Italy and Spain.

The CDR3 has 14 amino acids. CDR1 LNHNV and CDR2 YYDKDF come from the germline V gene (reference sequence). J gave up 5 bases and V 2 bases, and 5 bases lay outside the gene matches. Original processing notes: Amplified reference gene primers provided the basis for estimating nucleated cell counts. The method was immunoSEQ multiplex PCR; TCRdb's version includes in-frame clones alone and lacks a portion of them. V, J and clone size reflect that table, while D and trimming were determined from the DNA. Counted here are 200,000 or so clones, less than 90% occurring once; the ten biggest clones make up approximately 19%.

Sequenced: peripheral blood. The V gene is TRBV15, the J gene TRBJ2-7; TRBD1 matches 8 bases. This TCR came from a human donor in a cohort sampled during active COVID-19. DNA of the CDR3: TGTGCCACCAGCAGAATGGACAGGGACCACGAGCAGTACTTC. Translating it yields CATSRMDRDHEQYF.